The entry below describes one T cell receptor (beta chain). The antigen is undetermined. The CDR3 is 14 residues long. Germline CDR1 is LNHDA and CDR2 is SQIVND (reference sequence). The V end was cut by 1 base, the J end by 4 bases, with 10 bases between. Some clones are missing from TCRdb's copy, which holds only in-frame ones; the method was immunoSEQ multiplex PCR. The data show about 120,000 clones, about 90% seen once. This entry is derived from a study of T cell responses to AZD1222 COVID-19 vaccine. Whole-study results and caveats: Clonal diversity was possibly underestimated, and the donors were mostly white British, with more females. Spike-specific TCR breadth and depth were elevated following two AZD1222 doses. Every sample of the repertoires postdated the peak T cell response. Researchers report vaccine-associated CD4 TCRs spanning spike, with dominance at 160-218 and 743-854.

This rearrangement joins TRBV19 to TRBJ1-2, with D hard to call. This receptor was identified in an adult in good health. Sequenced material: peripheral blood, taken on day 0 of AZD1222 vaccination. CDR3 sequence: CASSIGADFYGYTF. The CDR3 DNA reads as TGTGCCAGTAGTATAGGAGCGGACTTCTATGGCTACACCTTC.